Reported below is one T cell receptor beta chain. Its antigen is not known. This record belongs to a study of radiation and T cells in renal cell carcinoma. Whole-study context: Nephrectomy followed 15 Gy stereotactic body radiation by 4 weeks. Study-wide results and limits: Without pretreatment biopsies, baseline tumor clonotype presence was undetermined. In blood, top tumor clones expanded by 2 weeks, shrinking by 4.

Noted time point: blood 2 weeks post-SBRT. The treatment denotes: 15 Gy SBRT to primary tumor, nephrectomy 4 weeks later. Radiation-treated patients gave blood at baseline, week 2 and week 4. CDR1 and CDR2 (germline): LNHNV, YYDKDF (reference sequence). The CDR3 totals 12 residues. V lost 5 bases, J lost 0 bases, and 3 bases lay in between. Profiling relied on immunoSEQ multiplex PCR, and the TCRdb table lists in-frame clones only, not all of them. The sample lists about 130,000 clones, approximately 90% seen once, with approximately 6% in the top ten. The sequence was collected from a woman in her seventies with renal cell carcinoma. The J gene is TRBJ2-3, the V gene TRBV15, with D uncertain. The sample here was blood, taken from a patient whose treatment included radiotherapy and nephrectomy. CDR3 bases: TGTGCCACCAGCCCTAGCACAGATACGCAGTATTTT. This codes for CATSPSTDTQYF. Full variable domain (outside the CDR3, taken from reference TRBV15 and TRBJ2-3): DAMVIQNPRYQVTQFGKPVTLSCSQTLNHNVMYWYQQKSSQAPKLLFHYYDKDFNNEADTPDNFQSRRPNTSFCFLDIRSPGLGDTAMYLCATSPSTDTQYFGPGTRLTVL.